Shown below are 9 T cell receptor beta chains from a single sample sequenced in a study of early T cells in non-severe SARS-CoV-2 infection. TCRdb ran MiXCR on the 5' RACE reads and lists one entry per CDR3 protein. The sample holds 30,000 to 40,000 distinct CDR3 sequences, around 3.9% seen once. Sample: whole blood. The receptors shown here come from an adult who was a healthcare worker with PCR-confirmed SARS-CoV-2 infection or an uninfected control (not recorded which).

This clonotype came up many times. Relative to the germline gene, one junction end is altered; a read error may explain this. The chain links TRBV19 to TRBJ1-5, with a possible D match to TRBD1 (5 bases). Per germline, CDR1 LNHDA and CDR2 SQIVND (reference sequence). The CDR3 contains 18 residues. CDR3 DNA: TGTGCCAGTAGTATCGGAATGTGGCAGGGCAGTGGCAATCAGCCCCAGCAATTT. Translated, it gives CASSIGMWQGSGNQPQQF.

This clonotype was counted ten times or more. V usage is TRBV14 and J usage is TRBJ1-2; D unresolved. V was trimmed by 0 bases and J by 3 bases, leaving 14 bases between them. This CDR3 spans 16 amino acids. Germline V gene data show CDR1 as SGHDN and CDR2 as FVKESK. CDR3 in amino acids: CASSQEWPSWYYGYTF. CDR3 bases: TGTGCCAGCAGCCAAGAGTGGCCGTCTTGGTACTATGGCTACACCTTC.

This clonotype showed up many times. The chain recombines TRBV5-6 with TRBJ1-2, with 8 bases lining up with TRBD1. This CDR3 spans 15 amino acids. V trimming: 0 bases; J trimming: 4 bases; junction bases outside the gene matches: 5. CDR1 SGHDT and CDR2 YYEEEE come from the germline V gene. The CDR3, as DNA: TGTGCCAGCAGCTTGGGCAGGGGGCGAGGCTATGGCTACACCTTC. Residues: CASSLGRGRGYGYTF. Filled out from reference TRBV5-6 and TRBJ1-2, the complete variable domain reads DAGVTQSPTHLIKTRGQQVTLRCSPKSGHDTVSWYQQALGQGPQFIFQYYEEEERQRGNFPDRFSGHQFPNYSSELNVNALLLGDSALYLCASSLGRGRGYGYTFGSGTRLTVV.

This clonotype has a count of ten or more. In DNA, the CDR3 is TGTGCCAGCAGCCGGACAGGGGCGCCTCTCGCGAGCACAGATACGCAGTATTTT. Translated: CASSRTGAPLASTDTQYF. The V call is TRBV5-5, the J call TRBJ2-3, with 9 bases matching TRBD1. From germline, CDR1 is SGHKS and CDR2 YYEKEE (reference sequence). J gave up 0 bases and V 4 bases, and 12 bases lay outside the gene matches. This CDR3 region has 18 residues. Full variable domain (remainder filled in from reference TRBV5-5 and TRBJ2-3): DAGVTQSPTHLIKTRGQQVTLRCSPISGHKSVSWYQQVLGQGPQFIFQYYEKEERGRGNFPDRFSARQFPNYSSELNVNALLLGDSALYLCASSRTGAPLASTDTQYFGPGTRLTVL.

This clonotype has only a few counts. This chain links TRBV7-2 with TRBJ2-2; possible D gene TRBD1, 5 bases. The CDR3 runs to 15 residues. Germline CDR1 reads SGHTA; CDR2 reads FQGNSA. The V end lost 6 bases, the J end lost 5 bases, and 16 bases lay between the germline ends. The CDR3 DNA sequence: TGTGCCAGCAGTCTATTCAGGGAAATAACCGGGGAGCTGTTTTTT. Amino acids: CASSLFREITGELFF.

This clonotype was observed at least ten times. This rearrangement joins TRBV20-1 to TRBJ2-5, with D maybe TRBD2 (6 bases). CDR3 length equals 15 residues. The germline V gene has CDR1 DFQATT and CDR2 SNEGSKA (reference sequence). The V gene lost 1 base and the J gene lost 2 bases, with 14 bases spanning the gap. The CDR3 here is CSARATGEPQETQYF. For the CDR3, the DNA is TGCAGTGCTAGAGCTACGGGGGAACCACAAGAGACCCAGTACTTC.

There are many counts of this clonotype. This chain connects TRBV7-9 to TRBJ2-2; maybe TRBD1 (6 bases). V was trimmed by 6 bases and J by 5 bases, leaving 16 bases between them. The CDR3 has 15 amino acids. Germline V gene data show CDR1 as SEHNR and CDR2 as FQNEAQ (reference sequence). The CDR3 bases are TGTGCCAGCAGGGAGAGGGGGAGCCAGACCGGGGAGCTGTTTTTT. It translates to CASRERGSQTGELFF.

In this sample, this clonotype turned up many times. CDR3: CASSLVQRGNQPQHF. In DNA form, the CDR3 reads TGTGCCAGCAGCTTAGTTCAGAGGGGCAATCAGCCCCAGCATTTT. The chain has TRBV7-2 and TRBJ1-5; D remains ambiguous. The CDR3 is 15 residues long. Trimming removed 1 base at V and 2 bases at J, with 9 bases between. Germline lookup yields CDR1 SGHTA and CDR2 FQGNSA. Full variable domain (outside the CDR3, taken from reference TRBV7-2 and TRBJ1-5): GAGVSQSPSNKVTEKGKDVELRCDPISGHTALYWYRQSLGQGLEFLIYFQGNSAPDKSGLPSDRFSAERTGGSVSTLTIQRTQQEDSAVYLCASSLVQRGNQPQHFGDGTRLSIL.

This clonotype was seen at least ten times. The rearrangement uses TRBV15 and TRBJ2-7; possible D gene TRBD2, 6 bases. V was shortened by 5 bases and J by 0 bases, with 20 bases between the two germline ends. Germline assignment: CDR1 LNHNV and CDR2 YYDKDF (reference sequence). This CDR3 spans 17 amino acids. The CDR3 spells CATSDLGGDSSSYEQYF. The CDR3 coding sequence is TGTGCCACCAGCGACCTGGGAGGCGATAGTAGCTCCTACGAGCAGTACTTC.